A single sample gave rise to the 30 T cell receptor beta chains below, sequenced in a study of blood T cell repertoires in COVID-19. Sequenced by immunoSEQ multiplex PCR; TCRdb stores in-frame clones only, minus some. This sample carries about 380,000 clones, 70% to 90% of them seen once, and the ten largest clones take more than 1%. Source material: PBMCs or T cells enriched from blood (not recorded which). Every receptor here comes from a woman between 18 and 29 years old who had recovered from COVID-19.

The genes are TRBV10-3 and TRBJ2-5; no definite D call. V lost 7 bases and J 3 bases, leaving 12 bases between the germline ends. The CDR3 runs 13 residues. Germline loops: CDR1 ENHRY, CDR2 SYGVKD. The CDR3 region is CAITSASEETQYF. Here the CDR3 DNA reads TGTGCCATCACCAGCGCCAGTGAAGAGACCCAGTACTTC.

The V call is TRBV13, the J call TRBJ2-5; 9 bases are a match to TRBD2. Germline V gene lookup returns CDR1 PRHDT and CDR2 FYEKMQ (reference sequence). V lost 0 bases, J lost 7 bases, and 3 bases stayed unmatched. The CDR3 is 14 amino acids. CDR3 residues: CASSLGGSGGTQYF. The DNA for the CDR3 is TGTGCCAGCAGCTTAGGTGGTAGCGGGGGGACCCAGTACTTC.

This rearrangement joins TRBV6-5 to TRBJ1-1; D is perhaps TRBD1 (5 bases). This CDR3 region has 13 residues. The V end lost 8 bases, the J end lost 1 base, and 11 bases lay between the germline ends. The germline gives CDR1 MNHEY, CDR2 SVGAGI. CDR3: CASARTKNTEAFF. CDR3 DNA: TGTGCCAGCGCCAGGACAAAGAACACTGAAGCTTTCTTT.

This sequence joins TRBV5-6 and TRBJ2-3, with 9 positions matching TRBD2. V shed 1 base and J 2 bases; nucleotides not matched to a gene: 5. This CDR3 has 16 residues. Germline lookup yields CDR1 SGHDT and CDR2 YYEEEE. CDR3 DNA sequence: TGTGCCAGCAGCTTGAGAAGCGGGGGGTTCACAGATACGCAGTATTTT. Its translation: CASSLRSGGFTDTQYF.

V and J are TRBV20-1 and TRBJ2-1; TRBD2 agrees at 12 bases. The CDR3 extends over 20 amino acids. Trimming took 3 bases from V and 5 from J; bases not matched to a gene: 20. Per the germline V gene, CDR1 is DFQATT and CDR2 is SNEGSKA (reference sequence). CDR3 loop: CSASRVDRGYTSGGHNEQFF. The DNA of the CDR3 is TGCAGTGCTAGTAGGGTCGACCGGGGATACACTAGCGGGGGGCACAATGAGCAGTTCTTC.

The gene calls are TRBV28 and TRBJ1-2; no firm D call. The CDR3 covers 14 residues. CDR1 and CDR2 (germline): MDHEN, SYDVKM. V lost 10 bases, J lost 2 bases, and 17 bases lay in between. The CDR3 nucleotides read TGTGCCAACCTCGGGAGCACCGGCAACTATGGCTACACCTTC. It specifies CANLGSTGNYGYTF.

The J gene is TRBJ1-6, the V gene TRBV4-3, with 12 bases identical to TRBD1. Trimming cost V 4 bases and J 9 bases; bases outside gene matches: 4. This CDR3 region has 15 residues. The germline V gene has CDR1 LGHNA and CDR2 YSLEER. The chain's CDR3 is CASSLGQGATSPLHF. Here the CDR3 DNA reads TGCGCCAGCAGCCTGGGACAGGGGGCTACTTCACCCCTCCACTTT.

The J gene is TRBJ1-3, the V gene TRBV2; 9 bases line up with TRBD1. V was clipped by 7 bases and J by 3 bases; unmatched bases: 7. The CDR3 runs to 15 residues. From germline, CDR1 is SNHLY and CDR2 FYNNEI. DNA of the CDR3: TGTGCCAGCATCTTGGGACAGGGAGGTGGAAACACCATATATTTT. Amino acid sequence: CASILGQGGGNTIYF.

The CDR3 DNA follows: TGTGCCTGGAGTGTACAGGGGGTTTTCAATTCACCCCTCCACTTT. This translates into CAWSVQGVFNSPLHF. V usage is TRBV30 and J usage is TRBJ1-6; the match to TRBD1 covers 8 bases. Germline V gives CDR1 GTSNPN, CDR2 SVGIG (reference sequence). CDR3 length: 15 amino acids. V lost 0 bases and J lost 7; bases outside the gene matches: 5.

Here the CDR3 reads CASSGGSLGGNQPQHF. The CDR3 DNA reads TGTGCCAGCAGTGGGGGCAGCTTAGGGGGCAATCAGCCCCAGCATTTT. This chain links TRBV6-1 with TRBJ1-5; TRBD1 might be the D (5 bases). The germline CDR1 and CDR2 sequences are MNHNS and SASEGT. This CDR3 spans 16 amino acids. Trimming took off 4 bases at V and 2 bases at J, with 15 bases between the two ends.

The chain uses TRBV6-4 and TRBJ1-1; TRBD1 matches 7 bases. Trimming removed 4 bases from V and 4 bases from J; junction bases left unmatched: 6. Germline V gene lookup returns CDR1 MRHNA and CDR2 SNTAGT. CDR3 length: 14 residues. The CDR3 DNA follows: TGTGCCAGCAGTGCAACGACAGGGTCCACTGAAGCTTTCTTT. This translates into CASSATTGSTEAFF.

This sequence joins TRBV3-1 (or the pseudogene TRBV3-2) and TRBJ2-1, with 8 bases fitting TRBD1. Germline V gene sequence: CDR1 LGHDT, CDR2 YNNKEL (reference sequence). This CDR3 is 14 amino acids long. V lost 4 bases, J lost 8 bases, and 7 bases stayed unmatched. CDR3 sequence (DNA): TGTGCCAGCAGCCCTAGACAGGGGATGTATGAGCAGTTCTTC. Protein: CASSPRQGMYEQFF.

The chain links TRBV2 to TRBJ1-1; weak D call: TRBD1 (5 bases). CDR3 length: 13 residues. Germline loops: CDR1 SNHLY, CDR2 FYNNEI. V lost 5 bases and J 3 bases, leaving 10 bases between the germline ends. The CDR3 protein is CASSHRSYTEAFF. The CDR3 bases are TGTGCCAGCAGTCACAGGAGCTACACTGAAGCTTTCTTT.

The sample holds a few counts of this clone. This rearrangement joins TRBV6-1 to TRBJ1-5; 7 nucleotides line up with TRBD1. CDR1 MNHNS and CDR2 SASEGT come from the germline V gene. The CDR3 has 16 residues. V was pared by 1 base and J by 7 bases, with 10 bases of the junction left unmatched. The chain's CDR3 is CASSEEGGEGGQPQHF. CDR3 bases: TGTGCCAGCAGTGAAGAAGGGGGCGAGGGGGGCCAGCCCCAGCATTTT.

This clone appeared a single time. V and J are TRBV30 and TRBJ1-5; TRBD1 matches 10 bases. V lost 3 bases to trimming and J lost 9 bases; unmatched junction nucleotides: 11. The CDR3 is 15 residues long. CDR1 is GTSNPN and CDR2 is SVGIG in the germline V gene (reference sequence). CDR3 protein: CAWRLGQGENVPQHF. The CDR3 region has the DNA TGTGCCTGGAGGTTAGGACAGGGGGAGAATGTGCCCCAGCATTTT.

V usage is TRBV4-3 and J usage is TRBJ2-7, with D tentatively TRBD1 (6 bases). The CDR3 extends over 15 amino acids. Germline V gene data show CDR1 as LGHNA and CDR2 as YSLEER. The V end was cut by 0 bases, the J end by 4 bases, with 13 bases between. The CDR3 nucleotides are TGCGCCAGCAGCCAAGATAGGCAGGGGTGGTACGAGCAGTACTTC. Encoded protein: CASSQDRQGWYEQYF.

The V gene is TRBV21-1, the J gene TRBJ2-3; the table assigns TRBD1, which was not confirmed against the DNA. TRBV21-1 is recorded as a pseudogene. The CDR3 sequence is 15 residues long. The chain's CDR3 is CASSKAGKDTDTQYF. The CDR3 DNA reads as TGTGCCAGCAGCAAAGCGGGCAAAGACACAGATACGCAGTATTTT.

The gene calls are TRBV6-5 and TRBJ1-5; the match to TRBD1 covers 8 bases. CDR1 is MNHEY, CDR2 SVGAGI, per germline. With 6 bases clipped from V and 15 bases from J, the junction kept 19 bases outside the gene matches. This CDR3 contains 15 residues. This CDR3 reads CASSTGRQGALPRHF. CDR3 nucleotides: TGTGCCAGCAGCACGGGGCGGCAGGGGGCCCTTCCAAGGCATTTT.

This clone was recorded only once. The chain uses TRBV12-3 or TRBV12-4 and TRBJ1-2; D remains ambiguous. The V gene lost 3 bases and the J gene lost 0 bases, with 5 bases spanning the gap. The CDR3 totals 13 residues. The CDR3 region is CASSFGANYGYTF. CDR3 sequence (DNA): TGTGCCAGCAGTTTCGGGGCTAACTATGGCTACACCTTC.

Comment on this clone: Within the sample, other DNA sequences also encode this same CDR3. This chain links TRBV5-1 with TRBJ1-1; a possible D gene is TRBD1 (5 bases). From germline, CDR1 is SGHRS and CDR2 YFSETQ. CDR3 length equals 14 residues. Between the trimmed V and J ends, which lost 2 bases and 1 base, there was a span of 9 bases. DNA of the CDR3: TGCGCCAGCAGCTTTCCTGACAGGAACACTGAAGCTTTCTTT. Translating it yields CASSFPDRNTEAFF.

The V and J genes are TRBV4-1 and TRBJ2-5; possible D gene TRBD1, 5 bases. Deletions cut 0 bases from V and 4 bases from J, with 9 bases between. From germline, CDR1 is MGHRA and CDR2 YSYEKL. CDR3 length: 14 amino acids. The CDR3 sequence: CASSQDRQGETQYF. CDR3 sequence (DNA): TGCGCCAGCAGCCAAGATCGTCAGGGAGAGACCCAGTACTTC.

Comments on this clone: Distinct nucleotide sequences in the sample also encode this CDR3. The rearrangement uses TRBV19 and TRBJ2-1; 8 bases map to TRBD1. Germline trimming cut 2 bases from V and 0 bases from J; bases unmatched to any gene: 0. This CDR3 comprises 15 residues. CDR1 and CDR2 (germline): LNHDA, SQIVND (reference sequence). The CDR3 protein is CASSIQGASYNEQFF. CDR3 DNA: TGTGCCAGTAGTATACAGGGGGCCTCCTACAATGAGCAGTTCTTC.

This chain joins TRBV10-3 and TRBJ2-7; the match to TRBD1 covers 9 bases. Germline CDR1 reads ENHRY; CDR2 reads SYGVKD. Trimming removed 4 bases from V and 4 bases from J; junction bases left unmatched: 2. The length of the CDR3 is 13 residues. The CDR3 loop reads CAISGDRDYEQYF. The CDR3 nucleotides read TGTGCCATCAGTGGGGACAGGGATTACGAGCAGTACTTC.

This clone was observed once. The V call is TRBV6-5, the J call TRBJ2-7; 9 bases agree with TRBD1. CDR1 and CDR2 from the germline V gene are MNHEY and SVGAGI. J was trimmed by 5 bases and V by 6 bases; bases with no gene match: 5. The CDR3 is made up of 13 amino acids. The CDR3 DNA is TGTGCCAGCAGCTCCGGGACAGGGAACGAGCAGTACTTC. Translation: CASSSGTGNEQYF.

As regards this clone: Additional DNA sequences in this sample encode the identical CDR3. This chain links TRBV9 with TRBJ1-6; D might be TRBD1 (6 bases). This CDR3 is built from 15 residues. Between the trimmed V and J ends, which lost 3 bases and 5 bases, there was a span of 12 bases. CDR1 and CDR2 from the germline V gene are SGDLS and YYNGEE. The CDR3 sequence is CASSEQGRHNSPLHF. DNA of the CDR3: TGTGCCAGCAGCGAACAGGGTCGCCATAATTCACCCCTCCACTTT. The variable domain in full, with the rest retrieved from reference TRBV9 and TRBJ1-6, is DSGVTQTPKHLITATGQRVTLRCSPRSGDLSVYWYQQSLDQGLQFLIQYYNGEERAKGNILERFSAQQFPDLHSELNLSSLELGDSALYFCASSEQGRHNSPLHFGNGTRLTVT.

This rearrangement joins TRBV11-2 to TRBJ2-7, with D possibly matching TRBD2 (5 bases). This CDR3 has 15 residues. Germline CDR1 reads SGHAT; CDR2 reads FQNNGV. Deletions cut 3 bases from V and 0 bases from J, with 12 bases between. The CDR3 DNA is TGTGCCAGCAGCTTCCGACGGGAAAGCTCCTACGAGCAGTACTTC. Amino acid sequence: CASSFRRESSYEQYF.

This rearrangement joins TRBV28 to TRBJ2-7, with D perhaps matching TRBD1 (5 bases). Trimming cost V 6 bases and J 1 base, with 19 bases left between them. The CDR3 is 16 amino acids. Germline lookup yields CDR1 MDHEN and CDR2 SYDVKM. The CDR3 nucleotides are TGTGCCAGCAGCCAACCTCAGGGCCTATTTTCCTACGAGCAGTACTTC. Its protein is CASSQPQGLFSYEQYF.

V usage is TRBV6-5 and J usage is TRBJ1-6, with 7 bases matching TRBD1. V lost 6 bases and J lost 6; bases outside the gene matches: 8. Germline CDR1 reads MNHEY; CDR2 reads SVGAGI. CDR3 length: 15 amino acids. For the CDR3, the DNA is TGTGCCAGCAGACCCCCGGGACAGCCTAATTCACCCCTCCACTTT. Residues: CASRPPGQPNSPLHF.

This rearrangement joins TRBV28 to TRBJ1-2; D is unclear. The germline V gene encodes CDR1 MDHEN and CDR2 SYDVKM. Trimming took off 3 bases at V and 7 bases at J, with 12 bases between the two ends. The length of the CDR3 is 13 residues. CDR3 residues: CASSLIQEGGYTF. The CDR3 coding sequence is TGTGCCAGCAGTTTGATTCAGGAGGGTGGCTACACCTTC.

This chain uses TRBV9 with TRBJ2-3; D not resolved. The CDR3 extends over 12 amino acids. Germline V gene data show CDR1 as SGDLS and CDR2 as YYNGEE. V lost 4 bases and J 1 base, leaving 4 bases between the germline ends. The CDR3 sequence: CASSQGTDTQYF. CDR3 in DNA: TGTGCCAGCAGCCAGGGCACAGATACGCAGTATTTT.